The rows below give T cell receptor beta chains drawn from one sample of a study of T cells in Graves' hyperthyroidism and ophthalmopathy. Each CDR3 protein gets one entry after TCRdb re-called the multiplex PCR reads with MiXCR. The table lists roughly 700,000 distinct CDR3 sequences, around 15% of them singletons. The specimen was blood. The source of these receptors is a man over 45 with Graves' hyperthyroidism. The CDR3 runs from the conserved cysteine through the conserved F or W. D genes are given only for firm matches. The size entry is marked missing in some rows and otherwise reads once, few, many or a size class.

size	V	J	D	CDR3	DNA
many	TRBV25-1	TRBJ2-5	TRBD2	CASSEGGLAGVETQYF	TGTGCCAGCAGTGAAGGTGGACTAGCGGGAGTTGAGACCCAGTACTTC
many	TRBV2	TRBJ2-1	.	CASSEVQQFF	TGTGCCAGCAGTGAGGTACAGCAGTTCTTC
many	TRBV7-2	TRBJ2-2	.	CASSLLAVGELGTGELFF	TGTGCCAGCAGCTTATTGGCGGTGGGGGAGTTGGGCACCGGGGAGCTGTTTTTT
many	TRBV28	TRBJ2-1	.	CASSPQRGEQFF	TGTGCCAGCAGTCCTCAAAGGGGTGAGCAGTTCTTC
.	TRBV20-1	TRBJ2-5	TRBD2	CSASGGLAVRGETQYF	TGCAGTGCTAGCGGGGGACTAGCGGTGAGGGGGGAGACCCAGTACTTC
few	TRBV19	TRBJ1-2	.	CASSIRSQGVNGYTF	TGTGCCAGTAGTATACGTTCGCAGGGTGTCAATGGCTACACCTTC
few	TRBV27	TRBJ2-5	TRBD2	CASTPTSGMTGETQYF	TGTGCCAGCACCCCGACTAGCGGGATGACTGGAGAGACCCAGTACTTC
.	TRBV7-6	TRBJ2-7	TRBD2	CASSPLGSGTYEQYF	TGTGCCAGCAGTCCCTTGGGTAGCGGGACCTACGAGCAGTACTTC
many	TRBV28	TRBJ2-2	.	CASSSTRQVGELFF	TGTGCCAGCAGTTCGACGAGACAGGTTGGGGAGCTGTTTTTT
.	TRBV19	TRBJ2-7	TRBD2	CASSTRLAGEGEQYF	TGTGCCAGTAGTACTAGACTAGCGGGAGAGGGCGAGCAGTACTTC
.	TRBV19	TRBJ2-1	TRBD2	CASSIVSGSGSEQFF	TGTGCCAGTAGTATAGTTAGCGGGAGTGGGTCTGAGCAGTTCTTC
.	TRBV28	TRBJ1-1	TRBD1	CASSTGQGWGTEAFF	TGTGCCAGCAGTACAGGACAGGGCTGGGGGACTGAAGCTTTCTTT
many	TRBV12-3/TRBV12-4	TRBJ2-1	TRBD1	CASTWDSPYNEQFF	TGTGCCAGCACCTGGGACAGCCCATACAATGAGCAGTTCTTC
many	TRBV20-1	TRBJ2-7	.	CSARGGARTPEQYF	TGCAGTGCTAGGGGGGGGGCAAGAACCCCCGAGCAGTACTTC
many	TRBV7-3	TRBJ2-3	.	CASSLTTWDTQYF	TGTGCCAGCAGCTTAACGACATGGGATACGCAGTATTTT
few	TRBV20-1	TRBJ2-1	TRBD2	CSGLTSGRSIDEQFF	TGCAGTGGGTTGACTAGCGGGAGGAGCATCGATGAGCAGTTCTTC
.	TRBV3-1	TRBJ1-4	.	CASSLQGSREKLFF	TGTGCCAGCAGCCTCCAGGGGTCTCGGGAAAAACTGTTTTTT
few	TRBV5-1	TRBJ2-5	TRBD1	CASSMGQGATSTETQYF	TGCGCCAGCAGCATGGGACAGGGGGCAACATCTACGGAGACCCAGTACTTC
few	TRBV27	TRBJ2-1	TRBD2	CAISGLAGGRGNEQFF	TGTGCCATCTCGGGACTAGCGGGGGGGAGGGGCAATGAGCAGTTCTTC
many	TRBV2	TRBJ2-7	.	CASSGIGGYEQYF	TGTGCCAGCAGTGGTATCGGGGGCTACGAGCAGTACTTC
.	TRBV7-9	TRBJ2-1	.	CASSLTGINYNEQFF	TGTGCCAGCAGCTTAACGGGGATCAACTACAATGAGCAGTTCTTC
many	TRBV11-2	TRBJ2-3	.	CASSPYSRRGTDTQYF	TGTGCCAGCAGCCCGTACTCACGGAGGGGCACAGATACGCAGTATTTT
.	TRBV11-1	TRBJ2-5	TRBD1	CASNDRGETQYF	TGTGCCAGCAACGACAGGGGAGAGACCCAGTACTTC
many	TRBV30	TRBJ1-1	.	CAWSIQNTEAFF	TGTGCCTGGAGTATTCAGAACACTGAAGCTTTCTTT
many	TRBV7-2	TRBJ1-1	TRBD1	CASSLVGTGGEMNTEAFF	TGTGCCAGCAGCTTAGTAGGGACAGGGGGAGAGATGAACACTGAAGCTTTCTTT
many	TRBV27	TRBJ2-1	.	CASSPLTSGTTYNEQFF	TGTGCCAGCAGTCCATTGACGAGCGGGACAACCTACAATGAGCAGTTCTTC
.	TRBV7-2	TRBJ2-1	TRBD2	CASTLAGGEQFF	TGTGCCAGCACCCTAGCGGGCGGTGAGCAGTTCTTC
.	TRBV24-1	TRBJ2-1	.	CATSDLQGRVNEQFF	TGTGCCACCAGTGATTTGCAGGGCAGGGTCAATGAGCAGTTCTTC
few	TRBV19	TRBJ1-5	TRBD1	CASRQGVANQPQHF	TGTGCCAGTAGACAGGGGGTTGCCAATCAGCCCCAGCATTTT
.	TRBV28	TRBJ2-1	TRBD2	CASRGGGSYNEQFF	TGTGCCAGCAGGGGGGGGGGCTCCTACAATGAGCAGTTCTTC
few	TRBV19	TRBJ2-7	.	CASSIRGRAEAYEQYF	TGTGCCAGTAGTATAAGGGGCCGGGCAGAGGCCTACGAGCAGTACTTC
many	TRBV6-2/TRBV6-3	TRBJ1-5	TRBD1	CASSRGTGGNQPQHF	TGTGCCAGCAGCCGTGGGACAGGGGGAAATCAGCCCCAGCATTTT
few	TRBV7-2	TRBJ1-5	.	CASSSAGRDQPQHF	TGTGCCAGCAGCTCGGCGGGGAGGGATCAGCCCCAGCATTTT
many	TRBV28	TRBJ2-1	.	CASSWRESYNEQFF	TGTGCCAGCAGTTGGAGGGAGTCCTACAATGAGCAGTTCTTC
.	TRBV11-3	TRBJ2-7	.	CASSLDISSYEQYF	TGTGCCAGCAGCTTAGATATCAGCTCCTACGAGCAGTACTTC
many	TRBV10-3	TRBJ1-6	.	CAISGGQLEGSPLHF	TGTGCCATCAGTGGAGGACAGCTCGAAGGCTCACCCCTCCACTTT
many	TRBV27	TRBJ2-2	TRBD1	CASSLWTGAGELFF	TGTGCCAGCAGTTTATGGACAGGGGCCGGGGAGCTGTTTTTT
.	TRBV20-1	TRBJ1-1	.	CSASPRGTEAFF	TGCAGTGCTAGCCCCAGGGGCACTGAAGCTTTCTTT
many	TRBV12-3/TRBV12-4	TRBJ2-5	TRBD1	CASSKGQQQETQYF	TGTGCCAGCAGCAAGGGACAGCAACAAGAGACCCAGTACTTC
.	TRBV9	TRBJ2-5	.	CASSSRDYQETQYF	TGTGCCAGCAGCAGCCGGGACTACCAAGAGACCCAGTACTTC
.	TRBV7-9	TRBJ2-7	TRBD1	CASSGNDGQGSYEQYF	TGTGCCAGCAGCGGAAACGACGGACAGGGCTCCTACGAGCAGTACTTC
many	TRBV11-3	TRBJ2-1	.	CASSLGVSGNNEQFF	TGTGCCAGCAGCTTAGGGGTTTCGGGAAACAATGAGCAGTTCTTC
few	TRBV6-1	TRBJ1-2	TRBD1	CASLGGINYGYTF	TGTGCCAGCCTAGGGGGCATCAACTATGGCTACACCTTC
few	TRBV19	TRBJ1-2	.	CASTHSFRYMEDNYGYTF	TGTGCCAGTACCCATTCGTTCCGTTATATGGAGGATAACTATGGCTACACCTTC
many	TRBV7-3	TRBJ1-5	TRBD1	CARTGGQPQHF	TGTGCCAGGACAGGGGGACAGCCCCAGCATTTT
few	TRBV9	TRBJ2-3	.	CASRGRSSTDTQYF	TGTGCCAGCAGGGGAAGAAGCAGCACAGATACGCAGTATTTT
.	TRBV7-3	TRBJ2-3	TRBD2	CASSLRVRESIDTQYF	TGTGCCAGCAGCTTAAGGGTGCGGGAGAGTATAGATACGCAGTATTTT
.	TRBV11-2	TRBJ2-7	.	CASRRPKGIEQYF	TGTGCCAGCAGGCGCCCCAAGGGGATCGAGCAGTACTTC
many	TRBV18	TRBJ2-7	.	CASSPASGLYEQYF	TGTGCCAGCTCACCAGCAAGCGGGCTCTACGAGCAGTACTTC
many	TRBV19	TRBJ1-1	.	CASSDESGRTEAFF	TGTGCCAGTAGTGATGAGAGTGGTAGGACTGAAGCTTTCTTT
many	TRBV24-1	TRBJ2-1	TRBD2	CATSDLRLAGFSYNEQFF	TGTGCCACCAGTGATTTGCGACTAGCGGGCTTCTCCTACAATGAGCAGTTCTTC
.	TRBV4-3	TRBJ1-1	TRBD1	CASSQDGQGVTEAFF	TGCGCCAGCAGCCAAGATGGACAGGGTGTCACTGAAGCTTTCTTT
.	TRBV28	TRBJ2-1	TRBD1	CASTQRTGTNEQFF	TGTGCCAGCACTCAGCGGACAGGGACTAATGAGCAGTTCTTC